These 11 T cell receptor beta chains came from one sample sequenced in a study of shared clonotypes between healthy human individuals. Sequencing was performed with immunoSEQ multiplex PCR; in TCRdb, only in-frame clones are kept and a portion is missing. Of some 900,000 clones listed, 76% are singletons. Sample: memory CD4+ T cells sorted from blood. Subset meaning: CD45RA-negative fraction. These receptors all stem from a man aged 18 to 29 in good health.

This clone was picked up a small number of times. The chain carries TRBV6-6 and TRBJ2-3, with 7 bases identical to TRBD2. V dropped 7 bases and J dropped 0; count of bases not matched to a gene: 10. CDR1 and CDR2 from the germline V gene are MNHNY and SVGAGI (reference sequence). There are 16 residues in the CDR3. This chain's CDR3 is CASTEGTGGSTDTQYF. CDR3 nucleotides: TGTGCCAGCACCGAGGGTACGGGAGGAAGCACAGATACGCAGTATTTT.

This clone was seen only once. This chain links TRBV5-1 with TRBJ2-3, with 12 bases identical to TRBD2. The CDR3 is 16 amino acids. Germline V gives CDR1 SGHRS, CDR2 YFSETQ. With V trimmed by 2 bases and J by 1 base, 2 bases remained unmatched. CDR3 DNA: TGCGCCAGCAGCTTATCTAGCGGGAGGGGCACAGATACGCAGTATTTT. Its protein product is CASSLSSGRGTDTQYF.

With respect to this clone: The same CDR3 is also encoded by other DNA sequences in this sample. CDR3 sequence: CASSLGVGTDTQYF. CDR3 DNA sequence: TGTGCCAGCAGCTTGGGCGTGGGCACAGATACGCAGTATTTT. The rearrangement uses TRBV11-3 and TRBJ2-3; D call uncertain. Germline V gives CDR1 SGHNT, CDR2 YENEEA. This CDR3 spans 14 amino acids. The ends were cut back, 3 bases at V and 1 base at J, with 8 bases in the middle.

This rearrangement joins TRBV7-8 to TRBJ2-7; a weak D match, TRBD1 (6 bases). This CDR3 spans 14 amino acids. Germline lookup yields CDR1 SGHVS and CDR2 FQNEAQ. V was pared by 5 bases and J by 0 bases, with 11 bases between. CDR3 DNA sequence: TGTGCCAGCAGCGGTGACAGGAGCTCCTACGAGCAGTACTTC. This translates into CASSGDRSSYEQYF.

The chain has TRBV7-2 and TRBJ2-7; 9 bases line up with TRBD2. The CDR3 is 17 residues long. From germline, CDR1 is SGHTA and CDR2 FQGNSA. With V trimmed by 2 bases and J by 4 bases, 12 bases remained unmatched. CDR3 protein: CASSLQIGLAGTYEQYF. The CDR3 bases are TGTGCCAGCAGCTTACAGATTGGGCTAGCGGGGACTTACGAGCAGTACTTC.

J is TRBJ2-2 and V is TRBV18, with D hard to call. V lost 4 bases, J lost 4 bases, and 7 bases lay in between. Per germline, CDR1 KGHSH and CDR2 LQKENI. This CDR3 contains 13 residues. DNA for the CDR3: TGTGCCAGCTCACGTGATCTCACCGGGGAGCTGTTTTTT. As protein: CASSRDLTGELFF.

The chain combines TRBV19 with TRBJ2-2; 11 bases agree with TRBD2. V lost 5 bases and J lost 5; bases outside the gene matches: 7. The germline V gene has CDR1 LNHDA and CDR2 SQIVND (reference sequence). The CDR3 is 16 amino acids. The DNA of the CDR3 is TGTGCCAGTAGTTGGGGCCGGACTAGCGGGACCGGGGAGCTGTTTTTT. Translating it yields CASSWGRTSGTGELFF.

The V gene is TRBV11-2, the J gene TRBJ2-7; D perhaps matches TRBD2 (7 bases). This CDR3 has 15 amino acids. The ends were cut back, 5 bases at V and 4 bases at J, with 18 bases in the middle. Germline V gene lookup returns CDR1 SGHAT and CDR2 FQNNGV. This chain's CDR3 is CASSPREGGRYEQYF. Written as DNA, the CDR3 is TGTGCCAGCAGCCCAAGGGAGGGGGGCAGATACGAGCAGTACTTC.

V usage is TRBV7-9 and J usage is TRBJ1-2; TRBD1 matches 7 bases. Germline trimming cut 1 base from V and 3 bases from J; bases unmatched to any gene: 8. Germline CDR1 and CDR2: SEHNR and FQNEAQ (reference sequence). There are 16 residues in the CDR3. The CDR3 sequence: CASSLGVEGAHYGYTF. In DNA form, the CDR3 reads TGTGCCAGCAGCTTAGGTGTCGAGGGGGCCCACTATGGCTACACCTTC.

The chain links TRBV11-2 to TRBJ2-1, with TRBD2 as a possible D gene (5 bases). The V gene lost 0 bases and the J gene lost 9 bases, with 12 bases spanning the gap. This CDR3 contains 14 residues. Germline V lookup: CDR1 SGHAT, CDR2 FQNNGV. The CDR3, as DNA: TGTGCCAGCAGCTTAGACGCACTAGTTAGTGAGCAGTTCTTC. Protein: CASSLDALVSEQFF. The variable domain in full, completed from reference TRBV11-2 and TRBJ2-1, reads EAGVAQSPRYKIIEKRQSVAFWCNPISGHATLYWYQQILGQGPKLLIQFQNNGVVDDSQLPKDRFSAERLKGVDSTLKIQPAKLEDSAVYLCASSLDALVSEQFFGPGTRLTVL.

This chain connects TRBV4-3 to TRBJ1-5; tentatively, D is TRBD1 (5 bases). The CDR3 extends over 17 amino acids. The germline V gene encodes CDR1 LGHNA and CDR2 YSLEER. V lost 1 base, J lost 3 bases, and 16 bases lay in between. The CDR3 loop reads CASSQALREGDNQPQHF. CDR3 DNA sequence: TGCGCCAGCAGCCAAGCCCTCAGGGAAGGGGACAATCAGCCCCAGCATTTT.